This TCR beta chain was sequenced in a study of post-analysis software for immune sequencing data. Study in general: Disease courses included relapsing-remitting, secondary progressive and progressive-relapsing multiple sclerosis.

Concerning this clonotype itself: Its matching antigen is unknown.

The V gene lost 0 bases and the J gene lost 6 bases, with 23 bases spanning the gap. Looked up from germline, CDR1 is SGDLS and CDR2 is YYNGEE. This CDR3 is 18 amino acids long. Prepared TCR beta cDNA libraries contained unique molecular identifiers. One entry per CDR3 protein results from TCRdb running MiXCR on the PCR reads. Of hundreds of thousands of distinct CDR3 sequences listed, around 53% are singletons. Study-wide findings and caveats: Patients showed TRBV5-6, TRBV5-1 and TRBV20-1 among a few TRBV segments more frequent than in controls.

This rearrangement joins TRBV9 to TRBJ2-3, with no clear D. This receptor was obtained from a girl under 18 with multiple sclerosis. The source material was blood. The CDR3 region has the DNA TGTGCCAGCAGCGTAGGTGCTCCGATAGGACCCCGTAGGGATACGCAGTATTTT. Translation: CASSVGAPIGPRRDTQYF.